This passage covers 19 T cell receptor beta chains from one sample sequenced in a study of blood T cell repertoires in COVID-19. Here immunoSEQ multiplex PCR was the method, and the copy in TCRdb shows in-frame clones only, minus some. The table lists tens of thousands of clones, over 75% of them singletons, with more than 9.5% in the top ten. Specimen: peripheral blood. These receptors were collected from a human donor in a cohort sampled during active COVID-19.

V and J are TRBV21-1 and TRBJ2-7; the table's D call of TRBD1 was not tested on the DNA. TRBV21-1 is described as a pseudogene. The CDR3 extends over 15 amino acids. The CDR3 reads CASSKGAGASYEQYF. CDR3 nucleotide sequence: TGTGCCAGCAGCAAGGGGGCAGGGGCCTCCTACGAGCAGTACTTC.

The chain has TRBV6-1 and TRBJ2-5; 9 bases agree with TRBD2. The germline V gene encodes CDR1 MNHNS and CDR2 SASEGT. The CDR3 length is 18 residues. Germline trimming cut 3 bases from V and 4 bases from J; bases unmatched to any gene: 15. The CDR3 sequence is CASSEGLAGIKFGETQYF. CDR3 coding DNA: TGTGCCAGCAGTGAGGGGCTAGCGGGAATCAAGTTTGGAGAGACCCAGTACTTC.

The rearrangement joins TRBV24-1 to TRBJ2-1; possibly TRBD1 for D (6 bases). This CDR3 region has 16 residues. V was shortened by 1 base and J by 10 bases, with 19 bases between the two germline ends. Germline-derived CDR1 and CDR2 are KGHDR and SFDVKD. The CDR3 DNA follows: TGTGCCACCAGTGATTTTAGGGGGACCCCCCGCGAAGAGCAGTTCTTC. As protein: CATSDFRGTPREEQFF.

The rearrangement links TRBV4-3 to TRBJ1-4; TRBD1 is a possible D gene (5 bases). Trimming shortened V by 0 bases and J by 0 bases, and 11 bases separated the two germline ends. Germline V gene sequence: CDR1 LGHNA, CDR2 YSLEER. CDR3 length equals 17 residues. The CDR3 is CASSQDPRGSTNEKLFF. DNA of the CDR3: TGCGCCAGCAGCCAAGATCCAAGGGGCTCAACTAATGAAAAACTGTTTTTT.

The rearrangement joins TRBV5-4 to TRBJ1-6; 7 nucleotides match TRBD1. Germline CDR1 SGHNT, CDR2 YYREEE (reference sequence). J gave up 7 bases and V 0 bases, and 4 bases lay outside the gene matches. CDR3 size: 15 residues. CDR3 coding DNA: TGTGCCAGCAGCTTGGGGGGACAGCCGAATTCACCCCTCCACTTT. Encoded protein: CASSLGGQPNSPLHF.

V is TRBV28 and J is TRBJ2-3; no reliable D call. V was shortened by 7 bases and J by 0 bases, with 8 bases between the two germline ends. CDR1 MDHEN and CDR2 SYDVKM come from the germline V gene. This CDR3 spans 13 amino acids. The CDR3 region is CASTLPSTDTQYF. The CDR3 bases are TGTGCCAGCACTCTCCCCAGCACAGATACGCAGTATTTT.

The rearrangement links TRBV6-2 or TRBV6-3 to TRBJ1-5; D unclear. V was cut by 4 bases and J by 0 bases, with 13 bases left in between. Germline CDR1 is MNHEY and CDR2 is SVGEGT. The CDR3 totals 16 residues. CDR3 in amino acids: CASSLIPPVSNQPQHF. Here the CDR3 DNA reads TGTGCCAGCAGTTTGATCCCGCCGGTTAGCAATCAGCCCCAGCATTTT.

Judged by abundance, this clone is medium-sized (0.01 to 0.1%). The rearrangement joins TRBV29-1 to TRBJ1-5; maybe TRBD1 (6 bases). The CDR3 length is 16 residues. The V gene lost 0 bases and the J gene lost 5 bases, with 17 bases spanning the gap. Germline V gene sequence: CDR1 SQVTM, CDR2 ANQGSEA. CDR3 nucleotides: TGCAGCGTTGAAGAAATAAGGACAGCTAATTATCAGCCCCAGCATTTT. Protein product: CSVEEIRTANYQPQHF.

This chain joins TRBV11-3 and TRBJ2-3, with D perhaps TRBD1 (5 bases). This CDR3 has 14 residues. V was cut by 2 bases and J by 10 bases, with 16 bases left in between. CDR1 and CDR2 (germline): SGHNT, YENEEA. CDR3 sequence: CASSLSQDRRAQYF. The CDR3 DNA reads TGTGCCAGCAGCTTATCACAGGATAGAAGGGCGCAGTATTTT.

The CDR3 DNA is TGCGCCAGCAGCTACGGACAGACCTCCAACTCTGGGGCCAACGTCCTGACTTTC. Amino acid sequence: CASSYGQTSNSGANVLTF. The chain uses TRBV5-1 and TRBJ2-6, with D maybe TRBD1 (6 bases). This CDR3 comprises 18 residues. V was shortened by 3 bases and J by 0 bases, with 16 bases between the two germline ends. Germline CDR1 and CDR2: SGHRS and YFSETQ.

V and J are TRBV5-4 and TRBJ1-2, with TRBD1 as a possible D gene (6 bases). CDR1 and CDR2 from the germline V gene are SGHNT and YYREEE (reference sequence). This CDR3 contains 16 residues. V lost 4 bases and J 4 bases, leaving 20 bases between the germline ends. For the CDR3, the DNA is TGTGCCAGCAGCGCCGAAGGGGGGCGCGGGGGCTATGGCTACACCTTC. It specifies CASSAEGGRGGYGYTF.

The chain couples TRBV30 to TRBJ2-2, with D perhaps TRBD1 (6 bases). Germline V gene sequence: CDR1 GTSNPN, CDR2 SVGIG (reference sequence). V was shortened by 7 bases and J by 7 bases, with 28 bases between the two germline ends. The CDR3 spans 17 residues. CDR3 in amino acids: CAYYSGTPFRGNGELFF. The DNA for the CDR3 is TGTGCCTACTACTCCGGGACACCTTTTCGAGGGAACGGGGAGCTGTTTTTT.

V and J are TRBV14 and TRBJ2-1; TRBD2 aligns across 9 bases. This CDR3 region has 19 residues. CDR1 and CDR2 (germline): SGHDN, FVKESK. The V segment lost 1 base and the J segment 3 bases; nucleotides outside the gene matches: 13. CDR3 sequence: CASSQAGQRAGGSYNEQFF. In DNA, the CDR3 is TGTGCCAGCAGCCAAGCGGGACAGAGAGCGGGAGGTAGCTACAATGAGCAGTTCTTC.

The chain carries TRBV7-8 and TRBJ2-3; D is unresolved. Germline V gene data show CDR1 as SGHVS and CDR2 as FQNEAQ. Deletions cut 5 bases from V and 4 bases from J, with 19 bases between. The CDR3 is made up of 16 amino acids. The CDR3 DNA is TGTGCCAGCAGCAAGACCCGGGTTCAGAGCGCAGATACGCAGTATTTT. The encoded protein is CASSKTRVQSADTQYF.

The V call is TRBV4-3, the J call TRBJ1-6; 7 nucleotides line up with TRBD1. The V gene end was trimmed by 5 bases and the J gene end by 6 bases; junction bases not matched to a gene: 7. The length of the CDR3 is 15 residues. The germline gives CDR1 LGHNA, CDR2 YSLEER. The CDR3 bases are TGCGCCAGCAGCGTGACAGGGACAGTTAATTCACCCCTCCACTTT. It translates to CASSVTGTVNSPLHF.

This clone has just one count. V is TRBV12-3 or TRBV12-4 and J is TRBJ2-3; D not certain. Between the trimmed V and J ends, which lost 5 bases and 6 bases, there was a span of 9 bases. CDR3 size: 12 residues. The CDR3 coding sequence is TGTGCCAGCAGTCAAGTTACTGATACGCAGTATTTT. This translates into CASSQVTDTQYF.

This rearrangement joins TRBV29-1 to TRBJ1-1, with 7 bases lining up with TRBD1. The CDR3 has 13 amino acids. After removal of 7 bases from V and 1 base from J, the junction contained 6 bases not matched to a gene. The germline V gene has CDR1 SQVTM and CDR2 ANQGSEA. The CDR3 region has the DNA TGCAGCGGTGCGACAGGGAGGAACACTGAAGCTTTCTTT. Its protein is CSGATGRNTEAFF. Drawing the rest from reference TRBV29-1 and TRBJ1-1, the complete variable domain is SAVISQKPSRDICQRGTSLTIQCQVDSQVTMMFWYRQQPGQSLTLIATANQGSEATYESGFVIDKFPISRPNLTFSTLTVSNMSPEDSSIYLCSGATGRNTEAFFGQGTRLTVV.

The rearrangement links TRBV6-6 to TRBJ2-2, with 9 bases fitting TRBD1. Germline V gene sequence: CDR1 MNHNY, CDR2 SVGAGI (reference sequence). J was trimmed by 4 bases and V by 10 bases; bases with no gene match: 7. CDR3 length equals 14 residues. The CDR3 protein is CATTRQGGTGELFF. The CDR3 DNA sequence: TGTGCCACGACTCGACAGGGGGGCACCGGGGAGCTGTTTTTT.

The J gene is TRBJ2-3, the V gene TRBV9, with 10 bases fitting TRBD1. The J segment lost 4 bases and the V segment lost 4 bases, leaving 3 bases of the junction unmatched. The germline gives CDR1 SGDLS, CDR2 YYNGEE. This CDR3 spans 14 amino acids. In nucleotides, the CDR3 is TGTGCCAGCAGCCGACAGGGGGCTGCAGATACGCAGTATTTT. The encoded protein is CASSRQGAADTQYF.